These 2 T cell receptor beta chains originate from one sample sequenced in a study of regulatory T cells in long-lasting Graves disease. According to the study, TCR beta libraries were built with iRepertoire HTBI primers and CDR3-region Arm-PCR. TCRdb reanalysed the multiplex PCR reads using MiXCR and keeps one entry per CDR3 protein. The sample yields about 440,000 distinct CDR3 sequences, 14% to 15% seen once. Documented time point: newly diagnosed GD, antithyroid drugs for less than 3 months. The authors made the TCR library using RNA they extracted from PBMCs. This sample was also put to use in a study of T cells in Graves' hyperthyroidism and ophthalmopathy.

The input for sequencing was peripheral blood mononuclear cells (PBMCs), taken at new diagnosis, from a patient treated with antithyroid drugs. These receptors all come from a woman in her 30s with Graves disease.

At least ten counts were recorded for this clonotype. V is TRBV30 and J is TRBJ1-5; maybe TRBD1 (5 bases). Trimming left V 4 bases short and J 0 bases short, with 7 bases between. This CDR3 is built from 13 residues. Germline V gene lookup returns CDR1 GTSNPN and CDR2 SVGIG (reference sequence). CDR3: CAWTRGSNQPQHF. CDR3 DNA: TGTGCCTGGACGAGGGGTAGCAATCAGCCCCAGCATTTT.

At least ten counts were recorded for this clonotype. The V call is TRBV24-1, the J call TRBJ2-7; TRBD1 agrees at 8 bases. The CDR3 has 14 residues. Germline-derived CDR1 and CDR2 are KGHDR and SFDVKD. V gave up 5 bases and J gave up 3 bases; unmatched junction bases: 5. CDR3: CATSAGGSSYEQYF. The CDR3 DNA is TGTGCCACCAGTGCAGGGGGCTCCAGCTACGAGCAGTACTTC.